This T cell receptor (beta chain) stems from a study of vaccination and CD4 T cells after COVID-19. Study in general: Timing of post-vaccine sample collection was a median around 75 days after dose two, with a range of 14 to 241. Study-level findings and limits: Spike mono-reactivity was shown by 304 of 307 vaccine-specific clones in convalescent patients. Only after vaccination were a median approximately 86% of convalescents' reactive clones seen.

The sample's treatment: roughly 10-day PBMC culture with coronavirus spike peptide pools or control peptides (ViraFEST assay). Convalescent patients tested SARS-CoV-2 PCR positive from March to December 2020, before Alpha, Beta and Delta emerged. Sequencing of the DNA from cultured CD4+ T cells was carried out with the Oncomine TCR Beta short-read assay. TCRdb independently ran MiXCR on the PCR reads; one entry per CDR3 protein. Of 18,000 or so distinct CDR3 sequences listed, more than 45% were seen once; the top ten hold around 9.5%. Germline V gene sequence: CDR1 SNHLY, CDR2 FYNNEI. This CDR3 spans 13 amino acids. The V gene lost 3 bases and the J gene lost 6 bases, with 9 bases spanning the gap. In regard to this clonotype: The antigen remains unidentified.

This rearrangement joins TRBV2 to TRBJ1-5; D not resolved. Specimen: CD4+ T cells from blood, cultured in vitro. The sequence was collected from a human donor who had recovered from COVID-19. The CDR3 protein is CASSDSTSQPQHF. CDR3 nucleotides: TGTGCCAGCAGTGATAGCACGTCTCAGCCCCAGCATTTT.